The following is a TCR beta chain sequence with its context. The V gene's germline CDR1 is SGHRS and CDR2 YFSETQ. The germline V and J ends were trimmed by 5 bases and 7 bases, with 13 bases remaining between them. The CDR3 totals 14 residues. The sample comes from a study of T-cell reconstitution after alpha-beta-depleted transplantation in children. This sample's TCRbeta library carried unique molecular identifier barcodes. TCRdb independently ran MiXCR on the PCR reads; one entry per CDR3 protein. Altogether hundreds of thousands of distinct CDR3 sequences are present, 10% to 15% being singletons, with the ten largest covering 2% to 2.5%.

This chain links TRBV5-1 with TRBJ1-6; D is undetermined. The input for sequencing was PBMCs, mostly from graft donor cells, taken 360 days after TCRalphabeta/CD19-depleted stem cell transplant. The receptor comes from a male patient aged 10 to 17 who had a stem cell transplant for acute myeloid leukemia, so the T cells may come from the graft donor. CDR3: CASRVSGLNSPLHF. In DNA form, the CDR3 reads TGCGCCAGCAGGGTATCTGGGTTGAATTCACCCCTCCACTTT.